This T cell receptor (beta chain) was identified during a study of cytomegalovirus exposure and HLA in healthy donors. In the case of this clone: What it binds is not known.

The study ran its PCR with 60 Vbeta and 13 Jbeta primers. Produced via immunoSEQ multiplex PCR; TCRdb's table is partial and in-frame only. The table includes 130,000 or so clones, around 74% detected once. V lost 5 bases, J lost 0 bases, and 6 bases stayed unmatched. Germline CDR1 WNHNN, CDR2 SYGVQD (reference sequence). This CDR3 has 15 residues. General study results and limits: An analysis done earlier found most TCR beta V segments productive about 90% or about 30% of the time. Presence/absence analyses assumed roughly uniform sequencing depth across donors, which may not hold. Later on, a genetic analysis was performed. It linked a missense variant in DCLRE1C with V- and J-gene trimming of TCR beta.

The study sampled nominally healthy donors, though unrecorded immune exposures were likely. This sequence was found in a man younger than 35 in good health and CMV-seropositive. The V gene is TRBV10-1, the J gene TRBJ2-7; TRBD2 agrees at 8 bases. The sample taken for sequencing was PBMCs. CDR3 residues: CASSMDRGGSYEQYF. CDR3 nucleotides: TGCGCCAGCAGTATGGATCGGGGGGGCTCCTACGAGCAGTACTTC.